What follows is one TCR beta chain and its context. The data were obtained in a study of blood T cell repertoires in COVID-19. Overall study context: COVID-19 samples collected from the United States, Italy and Spain covered acute and convalescent phases.

Sequencing was performed with immunoSEQ multiplex PCR; in TCRdb, only in-frame clones are kept and a portion is missing. The data show 50,000 to 65,000 clones, approximately 81% seen once. Germline V gene lookup returns CDR1 MNHEY and CDR2 SVGAGI. V trimming: 2 bases; J trimming: 5 bases; junction bases outside the gene matches: 11. The CDR3 contains 16 residues. The source of this sequence is a man in his sixties with COVID-19, enrolled during active disease. The chain employs TRBV6-5 and TRBJ2-7; 8 positions agree with TRBD1. The sequenced sample consisted of peripheral blood. CDR3 bases: TGTGCCAGCAGTTACCGGGCGGTGGGGGGACAGGACGAGCAGTACTTC. This encodes CASSYRAVGGQDEQYF.